The table lists the clone carrying this T cell receptor (beta chain) with a few counts. Antigen unknown. These data are taken from a study of T cells in Graves' hyperthyroidism and ophthalmopathy. Overall study results and limits: Ophthalmopathy and stable hyperthyroidism were told apart by a 13 V-J model. Among clonotypes expanded in thyroid above 0.001, most were also found in blood.

RNA transcripts yielded amplified TCR beta CDR3 regions. A set of HTBI primers served as the primers for a first-round RT-PCR of the TCR CDR3. TCRdb reanalysed the multiplex PCR reads using MiXCR and keeps one entry per CDR3 protein. Here the sample spans about 480,000 distinct CDR3 sequences, around 14% being singletons. For the diagnoses, clinical symptoms, serum thyroxine and TRAb, thyroid ultrasound and orbital computed tomography were used. PBMCs were sourced from less than 13 ml fresh peripheral blood. This receptor was taken from a woman aged 18-29 years with Graves' hyperthyroidism. Sequences were obtained from blood.

As DNA, the CDR3 is TGCAGTGCTCGCCGTTGGGAGGGCTACACCTTC. It translates to CSARRWEGYTF. The chain carries TRBV20-1 and TRBJ1-2; no clear D. The ends were cut back, 5 bases at V and 8 bases at J, with 12 bases in the middle. The CDR3 spans 11 residues. Germline V gives CDR1 DFQATT, CDR2 SNEGSKA (reference sequence).